A selection of T cell receptor beta chains follows, all from one sample in a study of vaccination effects on CD4 cells after COVID-19. Data came from immunoSEQ multiplex PCR; TCRdb stores just in-frame clones and leaves some out. This sample has tens of thousands of clones, with just under 80% found just once. Antigens for these TCRs are unknown. The specimen was CD4+ T cells from PBMCs cultured without peptide, collected after COVID-19 vaccination. These receptors all stem from a human donor who received a COVID-19 vaccine. Both conserved end residues are part of each CDR3.

CDR3aa,v_gene,j_gene
CASSTRTDSNQPQHF,TRBV21-1,TRBJ1-5
CASSHGWGGSGETQYF,TRBV6-6,TRBJ2-5
CASRGNTEAFF,TRBV7-9,TRBJ1-1
CAIGTRDGGTQYF,TRBV10-3,TRBJ2-5
CASSPRGGQLYGYTF,TRBV18,TRBJ1-2
CAWTQGGVYNEQFF,TRBV30,TRBJ2-1
CASSRLVGDTQYF,TRBV18,TRBJ2-3
CASSFGQGAEQYF,TRBV7-3,TRBJ2-7
CASSPAGLAGGGWRNEQFF,TRBV4-1,TRBJ2-1
CASSLGQVIGELFF,TRBV5-1,TRBJ2-2
CASSQVGRFDEQYF,TRBV14,TRBJ2-7
CAWEGTLF,TRBV30,TRBJ2-1
CASSERAGLNQPQHF,TRBV2,TRBJ1-5
CASTQQGAVDEKLFF,TRBV6-6,TRBJ1-4
CASSIRGAGSPLHF,TRBV19,TRBJ1-6
CATSDLGGNQPQHF,TRBV24-1,TRBJ1-5
CASSLHREAKLFF,TRBV6-5,TRBJ1-4
CAWSSPSPGSGNTIYF,TRBV30,TRBJ1-3
CASSQEGVTGNTIYF,TRBV4-1,TRBJ1-3
CASSFGQTSNYGYTF,TRBV5-7,TRBJ1-2
CASAALQAGEAFF,TRBV12-5,TRBJ1-1
CASSEEAGGPDTQYF,TRBV10-2,TRBJ2-3
CASSPRSYEQYF,TRBV7-2,TRBJ2-7
CASSETWLWYEQYF,TRBV2,TRBJ2-7
CASAASGGGGTQYF,TRBV7-8,TRBJ2-5
CASSFGRGNYEQYF,TRBV27,TRBJ2-7
CASSGLAGRTYNEQFF,TRBV6-1,TRBJ2-1
CASITMGRGITEAFF,TRBV5-4,TRBJ1-1
CASSSTGGYHRKLFF,TRBV27,TRBJ1-4